One sample yielded the 18 T cell receptor beta chains listed below, sequenced in a study of molecular identifiers for immune sequencing clone quantification. One entry per CDR3 protein, called by TCRdb with MiXCR from the PCR reads. Seen here are about 510,000 distinct CDR3 sequences, 25% observed once, and the top ten hold roughly 0.77%. The sequencing input was naive CD8+ T cells from blood, with Jurkat cell RNA spiked in. The sample's subset: FACS-sorted CD8+CD4-CCR7+CD45RA+ naive T cells. These receptors were collected from a human donor in good health. Some libraries in this study had Jurkat cell RNA spiked in.

As to this clonotype: This could be a read error, since a much larger clone is one nucleotide away. The rearrangement joins TRBV7-9 to TRBJ2-7; D is unresolved. CDR1 and CDR2 from the germline V gene are SEHNR and FQNEAQ (reference sequence). The CDR3 has 13 amino acids. This CDR3 is CAGSLARGNEQYF. As DNA, the CDR3 is TGTGCCGGCAGCTTAGCCCGAGGTAACGAGCAGTACTTC.

This chain links TRBV4-3 with TRBJ2-7; TRBD2 matches at 7 bases. The CDR3 is 15 residues long. Germline V gene sequence: CDR1 LGHNA, CDR2 YSLEER. V dropped 0 bases and J dropped 4; count of bases not matched to a gene: 6. The CDR3 bases are TGCGCCAGCAGCCAAGAGATCGGGGGGAAATACGAGCAGTACTTC. It is translated as CASSQEIGGKYEQYF.

This clonotype was recorded many times. This rearrangement joins TRBV5-1 to TRBJ1-1; D remains unclear. Trimming removed 1 base at V and 1 base at J, with 8 bases between. This CDR3 has 14 residues. The germline CDR1 and CDR2 sequences are SGHRS and YFSETQ. The CDR3 DNA is TGCGCCAGCAGCTTGTACAGTACGAACACTGAAGCTTTCTTT. This gives the protein CASSLYSTNTEAFF.

A few counts support this clonotype. V and J are TRBV5-6 and TRBJ1-5, with TRBD1 matching 11 bases. The CDR3 runs 16 residues. Germline-derived CDR1 and CDR2 are SGHDT and YYEEEE. The J segment lost 5 bases and the V segment lost 4 bases, leaving 8 bases of the junction unmatched. The CDR3 nucleotides are TGTGCCAGCAGCCCTTGGGACAGGGGGGGGGATCAGCCCCAGCATTTT. Translated: CASSPWDRGGDQPQHF. The complete variable domain, with remaining parts taken from reference TRBV5-6 and TRBJ1-5, reads DAGVTQSPTHLIKTRGQQVTLRCSPKSGHDTVSWYQQALGQGPQFIFQYYEEEERQRGNFPDRFSGHQFPNYSSELNVNALLLGDSALYLCASSPWDRGGDQPQHFGDGTRLSIL.

Only a few counts were recorded for this clonotype. The chain joins TRBV19 to TRBJ1-5, with D unclear. The CDR3 has 16 amino acids. Trimming shortened V by 6 bases and J by 0 bases, and 15 bases separated the two germline ends. Germline CDR1 is LNHDA and CDR2 is SQIVND (reference sequence). CDR3: CASSLVRDFSNQPQHF. The CDR3 DNA follows: TGTGCCAGTAGCCTCGTTCGGGATTTTAGCAATCAGCCCCAGCATTTT. Variable domain in full (rest from reference TRBV19 and TRBJ1-5): DGGITQSPKYLFRKEGQNVTLSCEQNLNHDAMYWYRQDPGQGLRLIYYSQIVNDFQKGDIAEGYSVSREKKESFPLTVTSAQKNPTAFYLCASSLVRDFSNQPQHFGDGTRLSIL.

Concerning this clonotype: A read error is possible here, since a much larger clone lies one base away. The chain carries TRBV6-6 and TRBJ1-5; D might be TRBD1 (5 bases). CDR1 and CDR2 (germline): MNHNY, SVGAGI (reference sequence). CDR3 length: 20 amino acids. V was trimmed by 5 bases and J by 2 bases, leaving 28 bases between them. CDR3 bases: TGTGCCAGCAGTCTCCCTCTAGGACACACGTTACGAATAGGCAATCAGCCCCAGCATTTT. Residues: CASSLPLGHTLRIGNQPQHF.

Concerning this clonotype: A read error may explain this, as a much larger clone is one base away. The chain couples TRBV4-1 to TRBJ1-2; D unresolved. Germline V gene data show CDR1 as MGHRA and CDR2 as YSYEKL. The CDR3 is 17 residues long. The CDR3 sequence: CASNQESLVGLDGGYTF. The CDR3 DNA reads as TGCGCCAGCAACCAAGAAAGTCTGGTAGGGCTCGATGGTGGCTACACCTTC.

V gene TRBV9 combines with J gene TRBJ2-2, with D maybe TRBD2 (5 bases). V was clipped by 4 bases and J by 0 bases, with 13 bases between them. The CDR3 consists of 16 residues. Germline-derived CDR1 and CDR2 are SGDLS and YYNGEE. DNA of the CDR3: TGTGCCAGCAGCCCCCCAGCGGCCCCGAACACCGGGGAGCTGTTTTTT. This encodes CASSPPAAPNTGELFF.

There are a few counts of this clonotype. The chain links TRBV6-5 to TRBJ2-3, with D possibly TRBD1 on 5 matching bases. The germline V gene encodes CDR1 MNHEY and CDR2 SVGAGI. Trimming stripped 2 bases from V and 4 bases from J, with 16 bases between. The CDR3 consists of 16 residues. The CDR3 DNA sequence: TGTGCCAGCAGTTACCGACAGTCTATATCTCCAGATACGCAGTATTTT. Translated: CASSYRQSISPDTQYF.

The chain has TRBV10-2 and TRBJ1-2, with D possibly TRBD1 on 6 matching bases. Germline-derived CDR1 and CDR2 are WSHSY and SAAADI. V was trimmed by 2 bases and J by 0 bases, leaving 19 bases between them. This CDR3 comprises 18 residues. CDR3 coding DNA: TGCGCCAGCAGTGAGCCGAGAGCAGGGGCCGAATCTAACTATGGCTACACCTTC. Amino acids: CASSEPRAGAESNYGYTF.

This CDR3 reads CASSTDRDDSTDTQYF. CDR3 nucleotides: TGTGCCAGCAGCACGGACAGGGATGATAGCACAGATACGCAGTATTTT. The chain recombines TRBV5-6 with TRBJ2-3; 8 bases map to TRBD1. CDR3 length: 16 residues. The germline CDR1 and CDR2 sequences are SGHDT and YYEEEE. V lost 4 bases, J lost 0 bases, and 7 bases stayed unmatched.

Regarding this clonotype: Relative to the germline gene, one junction end is altered; a read error may explain this. V is TRBV24-1 and J is TRBJ2-3; D is ambiguous. Germline assignment: CDR1 KGHDR and CDR2 SFDVKD. The CDR3 extends over 14 amino acids. As DNA, the CDR3 is TGTGCCACCCGTGAACCTGACAACACAGATACGCAGTTTTTT. Protein sequence: CATREPDNTDTQFF.

This clonotype was counted at least ten times. The chain employs TRBV29-1 and TRBJ1-1; 7 bases are shared with TRBD1. With V trimmed by 6 bases and J by 1 base, 11 bases remained unmatched. CDR3 length: 15 residues. In germline, CDR1 is SQVTM, CDR2 ANQGSEA. CDR3 region: CSVLGTALSNTEAFF. As DNA, the CDR3 is TGCAGCGTCCTTGGGACAGCGCTTTCGAACACTGAAGCTTTCTTT. The whole variable domain, filled in from reference TRBV29-1 and TRBJ1-1, reads SAVISQKPSRDICQRGTSLTIQCQVDSQVTMMFWYRQQPGQSLTLIATANQGSEATYESGFVIDKFPISRPNLTFSTLTVSNMSPEDSSIYLCSVLGTALSNTEAFFGQGTRLTVV.

This clonotype was seen a handful of times. The junction and the germline gene differ at one end; a read error may be behind it. The chain joins TRBV5-3 to TRBJ2-4; D possibly matches TRBD1 or TRBD2 (5 bases each). TRBV5-3 has ORF status, its function being uncertain. The CDR3 is 16 residues long. The DNA for the CDR3 is TGTGCCAGCAGCTTTGGGGACGGACTAGCCAAAAACATTCAGTACTTC. Protein: CASSFGDGLAKNIQYF.

This clonotype was seen once. This may arise from a read error, as a much more abundant clone is one base away. This chain's CDR3 is CASSPGTGWSYEQYF. The CDR3 coding sequence is TGTGCCAGCAGCCCCGGGACAGGGTGGTCCTACGAGCAGTACTTC. V gene TRBV2 combines with J gene TRBJ2-7; 9 positions match TRBD1. The V segment lost 6 bases and the J segment 1 base; nucleotides outside the gene matches: 7. The CDR3 spans 15 residues. CDR1 and CDR2 (germline): SNHLY, FYNNEI.

As for this clonotype: Being one base from a much bigger clone, this may be a read error. This chain connects TRBV7-8 to TRBJ1-1; possibly TRBD1 for D (6 bases). There are 15 residues in the CDR3. The germline CDR1 and CDR2 sequences are SGHVS and FQNEAQ. In DNA form, the CDR3 reads TGTGCCATCAGCCATAGACAGGACGGTAAAGAGGGAGCTTTCTTT. The encoded protein is CAISHRQDGKEGAFF.

This clonotype was seen a handful of times. The CDR3 loop reads CASSPNLYYGYTF. The CDR3 DNA sequence: TGTGCCAGTAGTCCAAATTTATACTATGGCTACACCTTC. V and J are TRBV19 and TRBJ1-2; D gene ambiguous. V dropped 5 bases and J dropped 3 bases, with 10 bases sitting between them. Germline lookup yields CDR1 LNHDA and CDR2 SQIVND (reference sequence). The CDR3 totals 13 residues.

This clonotype showed up many times. The rearrangement joins TRBV2 to TRBJ2-3; no clear D gene. Germline V CDR1 and CDR2: SNHLY, FYNNEI. V dropped 1 base and J dropped 0 bases, with 5 bases sitting between them. CDR3 length: 14 amino acids. As DNA, the CDR3 is TGTGCCAGCAGTGAAGGGCCTAGCACAGATACGCAGTATTTT. As protein: CASSEGPSTDTQYF.